The present TCR beta chain was sequenced within a study of T cell repertoires and Cas9 in healthy adults. Study as a whole: Multi-effector potency, cytotoxicity and lineage were assessed in SpCas9-reactive CD4 and CD8 T cells. Overall study findings and caveats: SpCas9-reactive effector T cells were reportedly restrained in vitro by SpCas9-reactive regulatory T cells.

Generated by immunoSEQ multiplex PCR, the TCRdb table keeps only in-frame clones and is missing some. The data show 11,000 to 15,000 clones, approximately 92% seen once. Turning to this clone: Antigen specificity is unknown.

V was trimmed by 2 bases and J by 6 bases, leaving 14 bases between them. The V gene's germline CDR1 is SGHTA and CDR2 FQGNSA. The CDR3 is 14 residues long. The sample comprised Tregs (CD4+, CD25+, CD127-, CD137-, CD154-) from PBMCs; culture status not recorded. The clonotype was recovered from a human donor in good health. The gene calls are TRBV7-2 and TRBJ2-7, with a tentative D call TRBD2 (7 bases). The CDR3 nucleotides read TGTGCCAGCAGCTTATCCGGGGGGCCCCTCGAGCAGTACTTC. As protein: CASSLSGGPLEQYF.